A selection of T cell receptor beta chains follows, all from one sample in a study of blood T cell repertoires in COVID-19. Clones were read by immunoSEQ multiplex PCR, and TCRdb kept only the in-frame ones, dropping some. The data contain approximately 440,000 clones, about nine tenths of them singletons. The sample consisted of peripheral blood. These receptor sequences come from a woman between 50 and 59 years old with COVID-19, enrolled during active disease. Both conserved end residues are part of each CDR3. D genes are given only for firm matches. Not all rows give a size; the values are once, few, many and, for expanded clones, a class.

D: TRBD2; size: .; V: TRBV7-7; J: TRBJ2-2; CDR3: CASSPGLAGGGELFF; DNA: TGTGCCAGCAGCCCCGGACTAGCGGGGGGTGGGGAGCTGTTTTTT
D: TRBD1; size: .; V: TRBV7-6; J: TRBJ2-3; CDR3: CASSHGTGSTDTQYF; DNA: TGTGCCAGCAGCCACGGGACAGGTAGCACAGATACGCAGTATTTT
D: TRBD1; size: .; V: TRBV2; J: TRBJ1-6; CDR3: CASSIPGQLHSPLHF; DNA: TGTGCCAGCAGTATTCCGGGACAGCTACATTCACCCCTCCACTTT
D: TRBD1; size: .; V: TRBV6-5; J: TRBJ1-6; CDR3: CASSYSYRGNNSPLHF; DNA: TGTGCCAGCAGTTACTCATACAGGGGGAATAATTCACCCCTCCACTTT
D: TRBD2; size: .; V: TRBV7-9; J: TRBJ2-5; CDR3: CASSIGLADFQETQYF; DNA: TGTGCCAGCAGCATCGGACTAGCGGATTTCCAAGAGACCCAGTACTTC
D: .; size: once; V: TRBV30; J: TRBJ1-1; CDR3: CAWSVRGNSEAFF; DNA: TGTGCCTGGAGTGTCCGGGGGAACAGTGAAGCTTTCTTT
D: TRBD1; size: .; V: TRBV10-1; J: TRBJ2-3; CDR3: CASSPGQGAVKDTQYF; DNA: TGCGCCAGCAGCCCTGGACAGGGGGCGGTTAAAGATACGCAGTATTTT
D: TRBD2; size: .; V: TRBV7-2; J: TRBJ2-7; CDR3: CASSLVAGDYEQYF; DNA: TGTGCCAGCAGCTTAGTAGCGGGGGACTACGAGCAGTACTTC
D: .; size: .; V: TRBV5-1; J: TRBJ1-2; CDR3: CASSIDRHGYTF; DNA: TGCGCCAGCAGCATCGACAGGCACGGCTACACCTTC
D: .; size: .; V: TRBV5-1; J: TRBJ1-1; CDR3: CASSLDGRDTEAFF; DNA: TGCGCCAGCAGCCTAGACGGTCGGGACACTGAAGCTTTCTTT
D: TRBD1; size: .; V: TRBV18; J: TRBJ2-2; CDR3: CASSLLDREGTGELFF; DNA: TGTGCCAGCTCACTCCTGGACAGGGAAGGCACCGGGGAGCTGTTTTTT
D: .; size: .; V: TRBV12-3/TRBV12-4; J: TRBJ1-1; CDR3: CASSFESNTEAFF; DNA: TGTGCCAGCAGTTTTGAGTCGAACACTGAAGCTTTCTTT
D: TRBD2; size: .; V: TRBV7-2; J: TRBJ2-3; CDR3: CASSSRGGPNTQYF; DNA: TGTGCCAGCAGCTCGCGGGGGGGCCCAAATACGCAGTATTTT
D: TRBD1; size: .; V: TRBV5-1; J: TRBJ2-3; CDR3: CASRPPRQGASDTQYF; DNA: TGCGCCAGCAGACCTCCCCGACAGGGGGCCTCAGATACGCAGTATTTT
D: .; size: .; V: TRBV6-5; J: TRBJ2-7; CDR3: CATRQLSPYEQYF; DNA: TGTGCCACCCGACAGCTTTCCCCCTACGAGCAGTACTTC
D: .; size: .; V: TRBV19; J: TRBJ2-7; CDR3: CATSRRSEQYF; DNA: TGTGCCACCTCTAGGCGGAGCGAGCAGTACTTC
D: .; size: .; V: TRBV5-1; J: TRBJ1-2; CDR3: CASSLGQGPEGYTF; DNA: TGCGCCAGCAGCTTGGGGCAGGGTCCGGAAGGCTACACCTTC
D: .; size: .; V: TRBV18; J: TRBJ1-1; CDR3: CASSPDMNTEAFF; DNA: TGTGCCAGCTCACCCGACATGAACACTGAAGCTTTCTTT
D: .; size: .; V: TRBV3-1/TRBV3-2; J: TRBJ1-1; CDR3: CASSDSMNTEAFF; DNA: TGTGCCAGCAGTGACTCAATGAACACTGAAGCTTTCTTT
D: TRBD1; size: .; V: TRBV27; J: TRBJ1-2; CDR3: CASSLTGVGGYTF; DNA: TGTGCCAGCAGTTTGACAGGGGTGGGGGGCTACACCTTC
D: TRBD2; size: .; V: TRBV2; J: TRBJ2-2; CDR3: CASSARGGASTGELFF; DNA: TGTGCCAGCAGTGCCCGCGGGGGGGCCAGCACCGGGGAGCTGTTTTTT
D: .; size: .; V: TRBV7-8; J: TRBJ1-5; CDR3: CASSPQGYQPQHF; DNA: TGTGCCAGCAGCCCACAGGGATATCAGCCCCAGCATTTT
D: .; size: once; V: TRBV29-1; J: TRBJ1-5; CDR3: CSVATGQGQPQHF; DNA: TGCAGCGTGGCTACAGGGCAGGGACAGCCCCAGCATTTT
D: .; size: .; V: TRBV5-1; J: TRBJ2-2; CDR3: CASSFGSSTGELFF; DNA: TGCGCCAGCAGCTTCGGGTCTTCGACCGGGGAGCTGTTTTTT
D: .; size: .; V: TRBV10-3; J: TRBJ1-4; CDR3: CAISERQENEKLFF; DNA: TGTGCCATCAGTGAACGACAGGAGAATGAAAAACTGTTTTTT
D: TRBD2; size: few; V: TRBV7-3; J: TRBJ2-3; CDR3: CASSSGLASDTQYF; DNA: TGTGCCAGCAGCTCCGGACTAGCTTCAGATACGCAGTATTTT
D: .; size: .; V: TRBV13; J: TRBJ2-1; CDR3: CASSFENRGGYEQFF; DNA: TGTGCCAGCAGCTTTGAGAACAGGGGGGGCTATGAGCAGTTCTTC
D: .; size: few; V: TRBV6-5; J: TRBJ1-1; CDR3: CASRAPALDTEAFF; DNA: TGTGCCAGCAGGGCACCTGCCTTGGACACTGAAGCTTTCTTT
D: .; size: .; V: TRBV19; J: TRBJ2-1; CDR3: CASRDGESYNEQFF; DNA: TGTGCCAGTAGAGACGGGGAGTCCTACAATGAGCAGTTCTTC
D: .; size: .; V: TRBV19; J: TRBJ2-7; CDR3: CASSISGTPSYEQYF; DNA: TGTGCCAGTAGTATTTCCGGGACACCCTCCTACGAGCAGTACTTC
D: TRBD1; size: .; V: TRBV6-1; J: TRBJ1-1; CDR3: CASSEGQGGTEAFF; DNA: TGTGCCAGCAGTGAAGGACAGGGTGGAACTGAAGCTTTCTTT
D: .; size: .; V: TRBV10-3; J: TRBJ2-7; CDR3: CAIGGRRETYEQYF; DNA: TGTGCCATAGGGGGAAGAAGGGAAACGTACGAGCAGTACTTC
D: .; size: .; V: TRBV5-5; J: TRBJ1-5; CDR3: CASSLGGGQPQHF; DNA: TGTGCCAGCAGCTTGGGCGGAGGACAGCCCCAGCATTTT
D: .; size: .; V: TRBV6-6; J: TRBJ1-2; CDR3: CASSYRGENGYTF; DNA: TGTGCCAGCAGTTATCGTGGAGAGAATGGCTACACCTTC
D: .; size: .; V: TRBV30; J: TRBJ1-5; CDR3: CAWRASDYQPQHF; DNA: TGTGCCTGGAGGGCATCCGATTATCAGCCCCAGCATTTT
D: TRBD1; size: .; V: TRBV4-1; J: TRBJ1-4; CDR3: CASSLSYRGTNEKLFF; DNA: TGCGCCAGCAGCCTCTCCTACAGGGGCACTAATGAAAAACTGTTTTTT
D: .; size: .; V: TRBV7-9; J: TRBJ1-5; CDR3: CASSGGGQPQHF; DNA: TGTGCCAGCAGTGGGGGCGGACAGCCCCAGCATTTT
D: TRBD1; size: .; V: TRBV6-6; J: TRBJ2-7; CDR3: CASSRDSFAYEQYF; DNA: TGTGCCAGCAGTCGGGACAGCTTCGCCTACGAGCAGTACTTC
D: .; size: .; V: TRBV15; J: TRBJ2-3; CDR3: CATSRDRGAGDTQYF; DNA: TGTGCCACCAGCAGAGATCGGGGGGCGGGAGATACGCAGTATTTT
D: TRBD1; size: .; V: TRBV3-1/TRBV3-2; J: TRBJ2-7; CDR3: CASRDRGEQYF; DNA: TGTGCCAGCAGGGACAGGGGCGAGCAGTACTTC
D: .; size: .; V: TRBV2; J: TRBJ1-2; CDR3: CASSRGTSNGYTF; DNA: TGTGCCAGCAGCCGGGGGACCTCAAATGGCTACACCTTC
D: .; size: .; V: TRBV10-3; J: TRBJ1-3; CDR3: CAISGAEDSGNTIYF; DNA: TGTGCCATCAGTGGCGCGGAAGACTCTGGAAACACCATATATTTT
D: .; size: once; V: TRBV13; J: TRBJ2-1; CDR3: CASSITQVRAQSSYNEQFF; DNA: TGTGCCAGCAGCATTACACAGGTACGGGCTCAAAGCTCCTACAATGAGCAGTTCTTC
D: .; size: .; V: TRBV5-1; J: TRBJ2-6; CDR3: CASSTEGSPGANVLTF; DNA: TGCGCCAGCAGCACGGAGGGGAGCCCTGGGGCCAACGTCCTGACTTTC
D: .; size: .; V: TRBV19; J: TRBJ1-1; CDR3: CASNRERNTEAFF; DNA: TGTGCCAGTAACCGGGAGAGGAACACTGAAGCTTTCTTT
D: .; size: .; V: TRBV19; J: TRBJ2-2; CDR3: CASISSLNTGELFF; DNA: TGTGCCAGTATATCATCACTGAACACCGGGGAGCTGTTTTTT
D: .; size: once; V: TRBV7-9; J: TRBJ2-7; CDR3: CASSLNTGNEQYF; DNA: TGTGCCAGCAGCCTTAATACAGGGAACGAGCAGTACTTC
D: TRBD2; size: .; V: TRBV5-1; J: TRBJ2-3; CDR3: CASSLGYSGGTDTQYF; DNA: TGCGCCAGCAGCTTGGGATACAGCGGGGGCACAGATACGCAGTATTTT
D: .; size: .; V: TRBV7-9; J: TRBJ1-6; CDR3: CASSYTGNGSPLHF; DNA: TGTGCCAGCAGCTATACAGGGAACGGTTCACCCCTCCACTTT